A single sample gave rise to the 11 T cell receptor beta chains below, sequenced in a study of blood T cell repertoires in COVID-19. Using immunoSEQ multiplex PCR, the repertoire was profiled, and TCRdb retains in-frame clones only, with some absent. The sample shows roughly 60,000 clones, under 85% of them seen only once. Sequencing used peripheral blood. These receptors were taken from a woman over 75 with acute or convalescent COVID-19.

This sequence joins TRBV7-9 and TRBJ1-5, with TRBD1 identical over 7 bases. The J segment lost 2 bases and the V segment lost 4 bases, leaving 2 bases of the junction unmatched. The CDR3 is made up of 14 amino acids. Germline values: CDR1 SEHNR, CDR2 FQNEAQ (reference sequence). The CDR3 nucleotides read TGTGCCAGCAGCTCTACAGGGGGCAATCAGCCCCAGCATTTT. This codes for CASSSTGGNQPQHF.

J is TRBJ1-6 and V is TRBV6-6, with D tentatively TRBD1 (6 bases). V was shortened by 5 bases and J by 0 bases, with 17 bases between the two germline ends. Germline lookup yields CDR1 MNHNY and CDR2 SVGAGI (reference sequence). The CDR3 extends over 18 amino acids. In DNA, the CDR3 is TGTGCCAGCAGTCCCTTGGCAGGGGTCCCCTCCTATAATTCACCCCTCCACTTT. It yields the protein CASSPLAGVPSYNSPLHF.

The chain joins TRBV2 to TRBJ2-5, with D possibly being TRBD2 (6 bases). The CDR3 is 12 residues long. The ends were cut back, 5 bases at V and 5 bases at J, with 9 bases in the middle. The V gene's germline CDR1 is SNHLY and CDR2 FYNNEI. The chain's CDR3 is CASSSGRETQYF. The CDR3 nucleotides read TGTGCCAGCAGTTCAGGGAGGGAGACCCAGTACTTC.

The rearrangement joins TRBV2 to TRBJ2-7; 8 bases align to TRBD1. V shed 7 bases, J shed 4 bases, and the junction held 6 bases outside the gene matches. The CDR3 contains 13 residues. Germline V CDR1 and CDR2: SNHLY, FYNNEI. The CDR3 sequence is CASKPDRVYEQYF. The DNA for the CDR3 is TGTGCCAGCAAGCCGGACAGGGTATACGAGCAGTACTTC.

Only a few counts were recorded for this clone. V usage is TRBV15 and J usage is TRBJ1-1; no reliable D call. This CDR3 has 13 amino acids. Deletions cut 2 bases from V and 1 base from J, with 5 bases between. Germline V gene lookup returns CDR1 LNHNV and CDR2 YYDKDF (reference sequence). For the CDR3, the DNA is TGTGCCACCAGCAGATCCGGGAACACTGAAGCTTTCTTT. Translating it yields CATSRSGNTEAFF.

This chain's CDR3 is CASSLLVAGGPVEQYF. CDR3 nucleotide sequence: TGCGCCAGCAGCTTGTTAGTAGCGGGAGGGCCGGTCGAGCAGTACTTC. The J gene is TRBJ2-7, the V gene TRBV5-1; TRBD2 aligns across 11 bases. The ends lost 1 base at V and 6 bases at J; junction bases unmatched: 9. The germline V gene encodes CDR1 SGHRS and CDR2 YFSETQ. The CDR3 contains 16 residues.

The V call is TRBV9, the J call TRBJ2-7; D possibly corresponds to TRBD1 (5 bases). The CDR3 contains 15 residues. The germline V gene encodes CDR1 SGDLS and CDR2 YYNGEE. Deletions cut 0 bases from V and 2 bases from J, with 12 bases between. The CDR3 nucleotides read TGTGCCAGCAGCGTAGGGGAACAGGAAGCCTACGAGCAGTACTTC. Translated, it gives CASSVGEQEAYEQYF.

The chain joins TRBV5-1 to TRBJ2-7; D is perhaps TRBD1 (6 bases). Germline values: CDR1 SGHRS, CDR2 YFSETQ. Deletions cut 5 bases from V and 1 base from J, with 13 bases between. CDR3 length: 14 amino acids. The CDR3 region is CASRRTEKSYEQYF. In DNA form, the CDR3 reads TGCGCCAGCAGAAGGACAGAGAAGTCCTACGAGCAGTACTTC.

The chain combines TRBV7-8 with TRBJ1-5; 7 bases agree with TRBD1. The CDR3 consists of 14 residues. The V segment lost 5 bases and the J segment 7 bases; nucleotides outside the gene matches: 8. The germline V gene has CDR1 SGHVS and CDR2 FQNEAQ. CDR3 residues: CASSLGGGWQPQHF. CDR3 DNA: TGTGCCAGCAGCCTTGGAGGGGGCTGGCAGCCCCAGCATTTT.

V usage is TRBV2 and J usage is TRBJ1-3, with D unclear. The CDR3 is 15 amino acids. The V end lost 7 bases, the J end lost 3 bases, and 16 bases lay between the germline ends. Germline loops: CDR1 SNHLY, CDR2 FYNNEI. This CDR3 is CASNKARGGGNTIYF. For the CDR3, the DNA is TGTGCCAGCAATAAGGCCCGGGGAGGTGGAAACACCATATATTTT.

The genes are TRBV11-2 and TRBJ1-4; 7 nucleotides line up with TRBD1. V shed 5 bases, J shed 8 bases, and the junction held 14 bases outside the gene matches. This CDR3 contains 16 residues. Looked up from germline, CDR1 is SGHAT and CDR2 is FQNNGV. The CDR3 DNA reads TGTGCCAGCAGCGCGGCAACAGGGGCTCGAAGGGAAAAACTGTTTTTT. This translates into CASSAATGARREKLFF. The full variable domain, in which reference TRBV11-2 and TRBJ1-4 provide the parts outside the CDR3, is EAGVAQSPRYKIIEKRQSVAFWCNPISGHATLYWYQQILGQGPKLLIQFQNNGVVDDSQLPKDRFSAERLKGVDSTLKIQPAKLEDSAVYLCASSAATGARREKLFFGSGTQLSVL.